This T cell receptor beta chain was retrieved from a study of T cell responses to AZD1222 COVID-19 vaccine. The CDR3 consists of 11 residues. The V gene's germline CDR1 is SGHKS and CDR2 YYEKEE (reference sequence). Trimming pared 1 base from V and 2 bases from J, leaving 0 bases between. Produced via immunoSEQ multiplex PCR; TCRdb's table is partial and in-frame only. Counted here are about 110,000 clones, around 92% occurring once; the ten biggest clones make up under 7%. The material was peripheral blood, obtained on day 0 of AZD1222 vaccination. The chain couples TRBV5-5 to TRBJ1-1, with unresolved D. The receptor comes from an adult in good health. Here the CDR3 reads CASSLNTEAFF. The CDR3 DNA sequence: TGTGCCAGCAGCTTGAACACTGAAGCTTTCTTT.